This T cell receptor beta chain is drawn from a study of T cells in Graves' hyperthyroidism and ophthalmopathy. Study observations and caveats: Blood also held most thyroid clonotypes expanded beyond 0.001.

RNA transcripts yielded amplified TCR beta CDR3 regions. When the TCR CDR3 underwent first-round RT-PCR, the HTBI primer set was used. TCRdb re-called the multiplex PCR reads through MiXCR, storing one row per CDR3 protein. This sample carries some 550,000 distinct CDR3 sequences, about a sixth of them seen once, and the ten largest clones take around 3.5%. CDR1 and CDR2 (germline): SGHRS, YFSETQ. With V trimmed by 1 base and J by 3 bases, 7 bases remained unmatched. The CDR3 loop spans 16 amino acids. This clonotype was detected a few times. Its specificity is not known. The study left out patients who had uncontrolled infection, other autoimmune disease, pregnancy or lactation.

This TCR was recovered from a woman aged 40 to 50 with Graves' ophthalmopathy. V usage is TRBV5-1 and J usage is TRBJ2-7; 10 nucleotides match TRBD2. Sequenced input: blood. The DNA for the CDR3 is TGCGCCAGCAGCTTGTGGCTAGCGGGAGCTCTCTACGAGCAGTACTTC. Translating gives CASSLWLAGALYEQYF.